This TCR beta chain was obtained from a study of T cell responses to AZD1222 COVID-19 vaccine. This clone has ten or more counts. Produced via immunoSEQ multiplex PCR; TCRdb's table is partial and in-frame only. Of 180,000 or so clones listed, 90% to 95% are singletons. The CDR3 is made up of 12 amino acids. Germline-derived CDR1 and CDR2 are LNHDA and SQIVND (reference sequence). V lost 2 bases to trimming and J lost 6 bases, with 5 bases between them. The rearrangement uses TRBV19 and TRBJ2-1, with D hard to call. This material consisted of peripheral blood, taken on day 0 of AZD1222 vaccination. This receptor was identified in an adult in good health. CDR3 residues: CASSILANEQFF. The CDR3 DNA reads TGTGCCAGTAGTATACTGGCCAATGAGCAGTTCTTC. Variable domain in full (rest from reference TRBV19 and TRBJ2-1): DGGITQSPKYLFRKEGQNVTLSCEQNLNHDAMYWYRQDPGQGLRLIYYSQIVNDFQKGDIAEGYSVSREKKESFPLTVTSAQKNPTAFYLCASSILANEQFFGPGTRLTVL.